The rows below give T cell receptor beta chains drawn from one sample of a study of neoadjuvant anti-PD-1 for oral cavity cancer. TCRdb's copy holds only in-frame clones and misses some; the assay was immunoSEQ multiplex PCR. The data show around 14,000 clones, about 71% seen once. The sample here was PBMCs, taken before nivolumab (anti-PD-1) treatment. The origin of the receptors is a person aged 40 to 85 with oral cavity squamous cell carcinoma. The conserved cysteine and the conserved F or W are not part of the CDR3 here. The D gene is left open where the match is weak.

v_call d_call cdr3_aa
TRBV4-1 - ASSQDEPGVWEKLF
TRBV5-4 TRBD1 ASSLGDRNTEAF
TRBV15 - ATSRDGAGTDTQY
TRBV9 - ASSVDAITNSPLH
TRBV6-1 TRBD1 ASWDRGSNEQF
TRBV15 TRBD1 ATSRDLTGGYEQY
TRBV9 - ASSVDIVDSYNSPLH
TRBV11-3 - ASSSGGPSPLH
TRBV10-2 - ASSLWGEVTYEQY
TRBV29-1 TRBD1 SVDETGIDQPQH
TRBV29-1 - SVDDLTTEAF
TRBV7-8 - ASSLGGAGSHQPQH
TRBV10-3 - AIKEGRSTDTQY
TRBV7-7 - ASSLKAANTGELF
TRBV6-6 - ASSTSDTQY
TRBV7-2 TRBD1 ASSSTGNNQPQH
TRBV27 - ASGGYQETQY
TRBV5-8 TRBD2 ASSSLGTSVQETQY
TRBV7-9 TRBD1 ASSRQGFSGNTIY
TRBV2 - ASSGEGSNQPQH
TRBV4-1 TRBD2 ASSPPLAGPYEQY
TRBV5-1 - ASRRGTANTDTQY
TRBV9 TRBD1 ASSAPDRGAGTNEKLF
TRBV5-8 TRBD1 ASSPGTVKQF
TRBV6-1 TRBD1 ASIPLSTGHTEAF
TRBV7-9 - ASSLALIWQSPGDSPLH
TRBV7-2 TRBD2 ASSQLAGGTDTQY
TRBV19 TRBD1 ASSRTTGGDHQPQH
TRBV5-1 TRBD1 ASSLVGTGGFYT
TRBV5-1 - ASSPHRETQY
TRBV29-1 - SVTGEETQY
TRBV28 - ASSSDATIHNEKLF
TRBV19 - ASSIERVEAETQY
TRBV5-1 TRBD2 ASSPGTSGGAGGELF
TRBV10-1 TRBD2 ASSDYSGGYNEQF
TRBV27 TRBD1 ASSPWDRGRPYEQY
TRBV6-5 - ASSYGGGSLFYEQY
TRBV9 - ASSPSIAETQY
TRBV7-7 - ASSLGPSYEQY
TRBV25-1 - ASQEGGVYGYT
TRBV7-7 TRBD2 ASSPGTSGWDEQF
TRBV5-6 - ASSSLMKAEQY
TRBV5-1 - ASSPRGDSGNTIY
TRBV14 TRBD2 ASSPSGGAHNEQF
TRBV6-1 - ASSERIRDSRGGYT
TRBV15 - ATSRGGIGDGYT
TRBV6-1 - ASSGVQPQH
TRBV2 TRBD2 ASSFGLAGDEQY
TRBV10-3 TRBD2 ATLMTSGDLNTGELF
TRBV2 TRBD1 ASRLRDSHNEQF
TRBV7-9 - ASSKLTGIHGYT
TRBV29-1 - SVDGAGRMIGYT
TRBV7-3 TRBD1 ASSSDRGPTDTQY
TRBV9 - ASSPHPEGSSYNEQF
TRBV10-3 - AIGPRREQY
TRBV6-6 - TSSYSRDVYEQY
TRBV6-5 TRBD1 ASSYRDRDYNEQF
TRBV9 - ASSYGTDYNEQF